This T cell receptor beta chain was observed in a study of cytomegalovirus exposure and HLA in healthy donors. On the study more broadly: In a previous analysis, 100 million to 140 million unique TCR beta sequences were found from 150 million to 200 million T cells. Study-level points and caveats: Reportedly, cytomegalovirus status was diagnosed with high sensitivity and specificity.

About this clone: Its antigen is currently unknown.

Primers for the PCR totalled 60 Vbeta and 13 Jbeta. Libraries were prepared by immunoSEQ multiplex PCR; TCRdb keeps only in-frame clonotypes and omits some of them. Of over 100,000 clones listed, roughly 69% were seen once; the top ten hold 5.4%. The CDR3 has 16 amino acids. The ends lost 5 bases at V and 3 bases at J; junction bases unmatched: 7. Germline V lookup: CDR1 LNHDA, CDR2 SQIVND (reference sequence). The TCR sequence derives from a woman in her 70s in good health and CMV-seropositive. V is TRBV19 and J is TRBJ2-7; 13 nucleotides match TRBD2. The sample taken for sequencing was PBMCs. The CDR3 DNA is TGTGCCAGTAGTCCGATGGGACTAGCGGGGAACTACGAGCAGTACTTC. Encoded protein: CASSPMGLAGNYEQYF.